This record concerns one T cell receptor beta chain sequence. This record comes from a study of CD8 T cells in Susac syndrome. Unmatched junction bases numbered 4, after V lost 3 bases and J lost 2 bases. Germline V CDR1 and CDR2: MGHDK, SYGVNS. This CDR3 region has 15 residues. The authors reverse transcribed roughly 0.5 to 1 ug RNA with random hexamers. Each CDR3 protein is one row after TCRdb ran MiXCR on the immunoSEQ multiplex PCR reads. This sample has around 140,000 distinct CDR3 sequences, with 85% to 95% found just once. J is TRBJ2-7 and V is TRBV25-1; 10 bases agree with TRBD1. The sequence was obtained from a human donor with multiple sclerosis. Specimen: CD4+ T cells from PBMCs. CDR3 DNA: TGTGCCAGCAGTGAGTTCGGGACAGGGGCCTACGAGCAGTACTTC. It is translated as CASSEFGTGAYEQYF.